The next 3 T cell receptor beta chains were all read from a single sample in a study of T-cell memory formation after mild COVID-19. One entry per CDR3 protein, called by TCRdb with MiXCR from the 5' RACE reads. The table lists about 470,000 distinct CDR3 sequences, 25% of them singletons. The material sequenced was PBMCs or a T cell subset sorted from them (not recorded which). The receptors originated from an adult woman who had mild COVID-19 (a few samples of this study predate the infection). Cell type and time point are not known.

The chain recombines TRBV6-4 with TRBJ2-3; no reliable D call. The CDR3 is 14 amino acids. In germline, CDR1 is MRHNA, CDR2 SNTAGT. The V end lost 0 bases, the J end lost 3 bases, and 7 bases lay between the germline ends. CDR3 DNA: TGTGCCAGCAGTGACTCTTTTCGGACAGATACGCAGTATTTT. This codes for CASSDSFRTDTQYF.

The table lists this clonotype with a few counts. The chain has TRBV12-3 or TRBV12-4 and TRBJ2-7; 9 bases are shared with TRBD2. J gave up 6 bases and V 7 bases, and 19 bases lay outside the gene matches. The CDR3 runs 17 residues. CDR3 DNA: TGTGCCAGCATGGGCGGAGCCCCGGGACTAGCAAGTCTCGAGCAGTACTTC. Its protein product is CASMGGAPGLASLEQYF.

A few counts support this clonotype. The chain combines TRBV18 with TRBJ2-7, with unresolved D. The CDR3 contains 15 residues. The germline gives CDR1 KGHSH, CDR2 LQKENI. V was clipped by 5 bases and J by 1 base, with 15 bases between them. The CDR3 here is CASSRVSLESYEQYF. DNA for the CDR3: TGTGCCAGCTCAAGAGTCTCGTTGGAGTCCTACGAGCAGTACTTC.